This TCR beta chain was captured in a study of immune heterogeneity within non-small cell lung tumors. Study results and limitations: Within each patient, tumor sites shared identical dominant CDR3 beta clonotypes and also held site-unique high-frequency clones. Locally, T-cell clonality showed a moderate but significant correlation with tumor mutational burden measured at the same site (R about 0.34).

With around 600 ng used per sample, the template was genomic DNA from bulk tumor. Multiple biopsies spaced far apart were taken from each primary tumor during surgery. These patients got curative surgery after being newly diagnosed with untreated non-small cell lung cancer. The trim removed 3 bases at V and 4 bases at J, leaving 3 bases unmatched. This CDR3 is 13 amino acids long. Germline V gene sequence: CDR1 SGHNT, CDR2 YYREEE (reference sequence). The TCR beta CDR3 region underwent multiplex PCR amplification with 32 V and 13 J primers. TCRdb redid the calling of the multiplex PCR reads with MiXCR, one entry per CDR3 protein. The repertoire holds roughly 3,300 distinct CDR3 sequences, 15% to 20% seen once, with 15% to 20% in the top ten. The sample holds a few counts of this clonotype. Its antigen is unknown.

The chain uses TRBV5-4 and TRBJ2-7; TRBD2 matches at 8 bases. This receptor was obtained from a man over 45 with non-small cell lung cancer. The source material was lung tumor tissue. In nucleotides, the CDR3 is TGTGCCAGCAGCTCGGGGGGGGGTTACGAGCAGTACTTC. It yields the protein CASSSGGGYEQYF.